This T cell receptor beta chain stems from a study of T cells in Graves' hyperthyroidism and ophthalmopathy. There were TCR beta CDR3 regions amplified from RNA transcripts. TCR CDR3 underwent first-round RT-PCR with the HTBI primer set. MiXCR was run by TCRdb on the multiplex PCR reads, yielding one entry per CDR3 protein. The profile shows roughly 570,000 distinct CDR3 sequences, 46% of them singletons. This CDR3 has 11 residues. V gave up 6 bases and J gave up 13 bases; unmatched junction bases: 9. CDR1 is DFQATT, CDR2 SNEGSKA, per germline (reference sequence). This clonotype was seen many times. The patients, who ranged from 18 to 65 in age, presented with newly diagnosed hyperthyroidism lasting under 2 months.

The clonotype originates from a woman aged 18-30 years with Graves' hyperthyroidism. V gene TRBV20-1 combines with J gene TRBJ2-4; the match to TRBD1 covers 7 bases. The material sequenced was peripheral blood or thyroid tissue (not recorded which). CDR3 nucleotide sequence: TGCAGTGCAAGGACAGGCTTGGGGCAGTACTTC. Translated: CSARTGLGQYF.